Listed below are T cell receptor beta chains from one sample, sequenced in a study of T cell repertoires in cytomegalovirus infection. From the reads, TCRdb called clonotypes with MiXCR, one entry per CDR3 protein. This sample has hundreds of thousands of distinct CDR3 sequences; 9.6% occur once, and the top ten carry around 2.5%. The specimen was PBMCs. The receptors originated from a human donor in good health (CMV status not recorded). Some clones in this sample may be carry-over from other donors' samples. CDR3s include the opening cysteine and the closing phenylalanine or tryptophan. Fields, in order: D gene, V gene, clone size, J gene, CDR3 protein, CDR3 DNA. The D gene is left open where the match is weak. Only part of the rows carry a size: once, few, many, or a class if the clone is expanded.

.	TRBV6-1	many	TRBJ2-7	CASTLAAETYEQYF	TGTGCCAGCACCCTTGCGGCGGAAACCTACGAGCAGTACTTC
TRBD1	TRBV25-1	many	TRBJ1-2	CASSASFGAGGNYGYTF	TGTGCCAGCAGTGCCTCCTTCGGGGCAGGGGGAAACTATGGCTACACCTTC
.	TRBV12-3/TRBV12-4	.	TRBJ2-3	CASTTYAVTDTQYF	TGTGCCAGCACCACATACGCAGTCACAGATACGCAGTATTTT
.	TRBV20-1	many	TRBJ1-4	CSASSPRAAGGEKLFF	TGCAGTGCTAGTAGTCCCAGGGCAGCTGGGGGTGAAAAACTGTTTTTT
.	TRBV23-1	many	TRBJ2-6	CASSQGQVSGANVLTF	TGCGCCAGCAGTCAGGGACAAGTCTCTGGGGCCAACGTCCTGACTTTC
TRBD1	TRBV7-2	many	TRBJ1-5	CASSLDRGGYQPQHF	TGTGCCAGCAGCTTAGACAGGGGTGGCTATCAGCCCCAGCATTTT
.	TRBV10-3	many	TRBJ1-5	CAISESSGAWSNQPQHF	TGTGCCATCAGTGAGTCGTCGGGGGCGTGGAGCAATCAGCCCCAGCATTTT
.	TRBV20-1	many	TRBJ1-1	CSARDLTQEAFF	TGCAGTGCTAGAGACCTGACTCAAGAAGCTTTCTTT
TRBD1	TRBV10-2	.	TRBJ1-6	CASSGDRVSNSPLHF	TGCGCCAGCAGCGGGGACAGGGTTAGCAATTCACCCCTCCACTTT
.	TRBV10-2	many	TRBJ2-5	CASSESGKTQYF	TGCGCCAGCAGTGAGTCGGGGAAGACCCAGTACTTC
.	TRBV24-1	few	TRBJ2-2	CATSDRDPRGTGELFF	TGTGCCACCAGTGATAGGGACCCCCGAGGCACCGGGGAGCTGTTTTTT
.	TRBV12-5	many	TRBJ1-5	CASGLALAVGVHQPQHF	TGTGCTAGTGGTTTGGCCTTGGCTGTGGGGGTTCACCAGCCCCAGCATTTT
TRBD2	TRBV7-2	many	TRBJ2-3	CASSSTSGAFPSTDTQYF	TGTGCCAGCAGCTCGACTAGCGGGGCATTTCCTAGCACAGATACGCAGTATTTT
.	TRBV6-1	many	TRBJ1-5	CASSESEGSYQPQHF	TGTGCCAGCAGTGAATCTGAGGGTTCCTATCAGCCCCAGCATTTT
.	TRBV6-2/TRBV6-3	many	TRBJ1-5	CASSYLDSNQPQHF	TGTGCCAGCAGTTACCTCGACAGCAATCAGCCCCAGCATTTT
.	TRBV7-3	many	TRBJ2-3	CASSYQGTDTQYF	TGTGCCAGCAGCTACCAGGGCACAGATACGCAGTATTTT